This TCR beta chain was captured in a study of T cell repertoires in cytomegalovirus infection. The table lists this clonotype with many counts. Its antigen is unknown. MiXCR was run by TCRdb on the reads, yielding one entry per CDR3 protein. The sample records about half a million distinct CDR3 sequences, about 42% being singletons. Looked up from germline, CDR1 is SGHVS and CDR2 is FQNEAQ. V lost 3 bases and J 0 bases, leaving 13 bases between the germline ends. The CDR3 consists of 16 residues. The receptor was isolated from a human donor in good health (CMV status not recorded). Some clones in this sample may be carry-over from other donors' samples. Source: cultured PBMCs, taken from culture after CMV antigen stimulation. The gene calls are TRBV7-8 and TRBJ2-3, with D tentatively TRBD2 (5 bases). Here the CDR3 reads CASSLSSGPSTDTQYF. The CDR3 region has the DNA TGTGCCAGCAGCTTGAGCAGCGGACCTAGCACAGATACGCAGTATTTT.